There are many counts of the clone carrying this T cell receptor beta chain. Antigen unknown. Germline CDR1 reads KGHSH; CDR2 reads LQKENI. This CDR3 region has 15 residues. Trimming stripped 2 bases from V and 5 bases from J, with 13 bases between. These data belong to a study of beta chain features in type 1 diabetes. General study results and limits: There was no resolution here of whether HLA type influences TCRB rearrangement.

Reverse transcribing all isolated RNA meant expressed TCRB transcripts were sequenced. Assay: immunoSEQ multiplex PCR; the TCRdb copy retains only in-frame clones and omits some. The table records around 150,000 clones, over 7.5% of them present only once. The chain couples TRBV18 to TRBJ1-5, with a tentative D call TRBD1 (5 bases). The sequence came from a man younger than 30 in good health. The sequenced material came from central memory CD4+ T cells from blood. The CDR3 DNA sequence: TGTGCCAGCTCACCAGGGGGACTACAACATCAGCCCCAGCATTTT. It specifies CASSPGGLQHQPQHF.